This T cell receptor (beta chain) was recorded in a study of blood T cells in healthy people across ages. Isolation per sample recovered at least 7 million PBMCs. Total RNA, at least 6 micrograms per sample, was extracted from PBMCs. The CDR3 contains 15 residues. Germline V CDR1 and CDR2: SGHTA, FQGNSA. Remarks on this clonotype: The junction and the germline gene differ at one end; a read error may be behind it.

Through a sample-barcoded 5' primer and a J-beta primer mix, a second PCR was run for roughly 7 to 11 cycles. TCRdb re-analysed the 5' RACE reads in MiXCR, keeping a single row per CDR3 protein. The table includes some 920,000 distinct CDR3 sequences, roughly 51% detected once. V is TRBV7-2 and J is TRBJ1-4; D ambiguous. This clonotype was sampled from a woman aged 55-70 years in good health. Sequenced sample: blood. The DNA for the CDR3 is TGTGCCAGCAGCTTAAGGCCAGACTTTAATGAACAACTGTTTTTT. Protein product: CASSLRPDFNEQLFF.